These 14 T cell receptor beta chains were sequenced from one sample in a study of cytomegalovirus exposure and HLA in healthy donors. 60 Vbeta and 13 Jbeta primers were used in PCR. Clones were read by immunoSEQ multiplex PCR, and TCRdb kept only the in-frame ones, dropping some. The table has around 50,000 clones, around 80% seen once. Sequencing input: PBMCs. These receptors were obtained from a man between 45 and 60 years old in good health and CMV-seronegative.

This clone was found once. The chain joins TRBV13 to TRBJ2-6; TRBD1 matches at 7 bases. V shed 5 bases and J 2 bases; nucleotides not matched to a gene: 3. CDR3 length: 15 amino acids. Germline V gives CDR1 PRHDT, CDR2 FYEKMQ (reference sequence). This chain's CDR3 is CASSQGGAGANVLTF. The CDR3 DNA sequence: TGTGCCAGCAGCCAAGGGGGCGCTGGGGCCAACGTCCTGACTTTC. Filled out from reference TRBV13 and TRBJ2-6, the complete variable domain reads AAGVIQSPRHLIKEKRETATLKCYPIPRHDTVYWYQQGPGQDPQFLISFYEKMQSDKGSIPDRFSAQQFSDYHSELNMSSLELGDSALYFCASSQGGAGANVLTFGAGSRLTVL.

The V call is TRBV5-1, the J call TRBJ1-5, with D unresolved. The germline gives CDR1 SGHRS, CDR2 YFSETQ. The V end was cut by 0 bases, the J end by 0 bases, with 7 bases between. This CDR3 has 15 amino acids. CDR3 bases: TGCGCCAGCAGCTTGGCCGGAGATAGCAATCAGCCCCAGCATTTT. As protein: CASSLAGDSNQPQHF.

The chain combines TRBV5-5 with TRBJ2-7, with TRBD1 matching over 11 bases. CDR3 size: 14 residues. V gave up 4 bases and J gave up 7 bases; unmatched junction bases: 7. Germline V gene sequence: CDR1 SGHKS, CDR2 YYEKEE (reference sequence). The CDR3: CASSAGTGGYEQYF. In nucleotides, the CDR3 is TGTGCCAGCAGCGCCGGGACAGGGGGTTATGAGCAGTACTTC.

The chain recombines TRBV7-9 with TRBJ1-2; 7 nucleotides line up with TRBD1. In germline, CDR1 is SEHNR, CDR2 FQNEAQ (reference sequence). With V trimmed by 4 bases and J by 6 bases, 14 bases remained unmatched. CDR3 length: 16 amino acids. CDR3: CASSSLKTGERDGYTF. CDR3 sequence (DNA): TGTGCCAGCAGCTCCCTCAAAACAGGGGAAAGGGATGGCTACACCTTC.

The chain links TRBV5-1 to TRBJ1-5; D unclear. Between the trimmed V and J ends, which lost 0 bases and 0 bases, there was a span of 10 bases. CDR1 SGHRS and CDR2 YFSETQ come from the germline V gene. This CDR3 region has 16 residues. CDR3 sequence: CASSLGALNSNQPQHF. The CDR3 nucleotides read TGCGCCAGCAGCTTGGGGGCACTTAATAGCAATCAGCCCCAGCATTTT.

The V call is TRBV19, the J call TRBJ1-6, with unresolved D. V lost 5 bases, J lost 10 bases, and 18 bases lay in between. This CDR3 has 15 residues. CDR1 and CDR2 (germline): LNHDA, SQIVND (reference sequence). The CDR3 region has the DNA TGTGCCAGTAGTTCGCGGGCCCAGTCCGGATCACCCCTCCACTTT. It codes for CASSSRAQSGSPLHF.

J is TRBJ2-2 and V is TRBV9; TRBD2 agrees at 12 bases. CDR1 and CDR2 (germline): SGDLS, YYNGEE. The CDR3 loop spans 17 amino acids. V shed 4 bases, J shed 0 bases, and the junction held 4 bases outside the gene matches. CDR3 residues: CASSPRLAGANTGELFF. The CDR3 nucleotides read TGTGCCAGCAGCCCCCGACTAGCGGGGGCGAACACCGGGGAGCTGTTTTTT.

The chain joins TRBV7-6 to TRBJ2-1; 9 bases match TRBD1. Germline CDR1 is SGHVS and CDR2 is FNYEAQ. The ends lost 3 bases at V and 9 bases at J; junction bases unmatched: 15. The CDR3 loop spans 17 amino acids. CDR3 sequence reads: CASSFLSPGQGLSEQFF. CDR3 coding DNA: TGTGCCAGCAGCTTCTTAAGTCCGGGACAGGGACTGAGTGAGCAGTTCTTC.

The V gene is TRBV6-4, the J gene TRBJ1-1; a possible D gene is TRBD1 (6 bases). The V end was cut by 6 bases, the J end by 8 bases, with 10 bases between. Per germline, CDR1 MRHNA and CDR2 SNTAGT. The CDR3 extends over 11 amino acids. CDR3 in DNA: TGTGCCAGCAGGCGGGGGCAAGAAGCTTTCTTT. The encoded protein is CASRRGQEAFF.

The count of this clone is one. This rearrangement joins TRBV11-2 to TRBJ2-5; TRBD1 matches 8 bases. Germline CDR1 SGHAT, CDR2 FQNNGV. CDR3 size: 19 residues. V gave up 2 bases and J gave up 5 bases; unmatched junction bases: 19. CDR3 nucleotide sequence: TGTGCCAGCAGCTTAATGGGGTCGGGGGTGACAGGGGCGCTGGAGACCCAGTACTTC. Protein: CASSLMGSGVTGALETQYF.

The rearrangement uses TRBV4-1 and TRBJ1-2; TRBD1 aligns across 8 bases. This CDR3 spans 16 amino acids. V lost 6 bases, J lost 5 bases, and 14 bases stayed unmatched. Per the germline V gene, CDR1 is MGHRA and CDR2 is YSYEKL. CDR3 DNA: TGCGCCAGCAGTTCCTCCCCGGGACAGGCATTTTATGGCTACACCTTC. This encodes CASSSSPGQAFYGYTF.

The CDR3 DNA follows: TGTGCCAGCAGCTTAACTCCCACAGATACGCAGTATTTT. It is translated as CASSLTPTDTQYF. This chain connects TRBV11-3 to TRBJ2-3; D unclear. Germline V gene lookup returns CDR1 SGHNT and CDR2 YENEEA. This CDR3 is built from 13 residues. Trimming pared 2 bases from V and 2 bases from J, leaving 5 bases between.

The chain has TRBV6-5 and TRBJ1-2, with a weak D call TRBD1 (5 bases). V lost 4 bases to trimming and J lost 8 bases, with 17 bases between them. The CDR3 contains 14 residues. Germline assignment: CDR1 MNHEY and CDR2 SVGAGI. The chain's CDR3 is CASSSQGPSRGYTF. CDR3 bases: TGTGCCAGCAGTTCCCAGGGCCCCTCTAGAGGCTACACCTTC.

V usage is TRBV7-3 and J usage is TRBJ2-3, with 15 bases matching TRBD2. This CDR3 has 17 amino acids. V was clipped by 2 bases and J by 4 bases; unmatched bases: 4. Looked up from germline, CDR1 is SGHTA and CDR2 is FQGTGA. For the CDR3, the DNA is TGTGCCAGCAGCTTAGGACTAGCGGGGGGGCAGGCAGATACGCAGTATTTT. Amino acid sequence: CASSLGLAGGQADTQYF.